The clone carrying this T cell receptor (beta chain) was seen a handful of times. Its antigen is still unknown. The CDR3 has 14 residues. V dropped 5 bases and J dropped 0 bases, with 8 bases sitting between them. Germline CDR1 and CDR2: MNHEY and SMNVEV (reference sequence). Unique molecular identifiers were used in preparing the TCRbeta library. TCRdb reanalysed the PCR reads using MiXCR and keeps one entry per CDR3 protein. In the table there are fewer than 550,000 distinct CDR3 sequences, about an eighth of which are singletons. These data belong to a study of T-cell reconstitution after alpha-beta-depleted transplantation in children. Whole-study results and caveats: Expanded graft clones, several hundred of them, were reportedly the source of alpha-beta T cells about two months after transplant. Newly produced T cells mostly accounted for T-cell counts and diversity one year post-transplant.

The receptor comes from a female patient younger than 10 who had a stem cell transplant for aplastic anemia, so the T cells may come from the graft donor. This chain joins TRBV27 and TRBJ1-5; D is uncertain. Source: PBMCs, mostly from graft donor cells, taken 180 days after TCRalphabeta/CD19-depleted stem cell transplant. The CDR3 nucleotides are TGTGCCAGCAGTCGGTTTATTAGCAATCAGCCCCAGCATTTT. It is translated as CASSRFISNQPQHF.